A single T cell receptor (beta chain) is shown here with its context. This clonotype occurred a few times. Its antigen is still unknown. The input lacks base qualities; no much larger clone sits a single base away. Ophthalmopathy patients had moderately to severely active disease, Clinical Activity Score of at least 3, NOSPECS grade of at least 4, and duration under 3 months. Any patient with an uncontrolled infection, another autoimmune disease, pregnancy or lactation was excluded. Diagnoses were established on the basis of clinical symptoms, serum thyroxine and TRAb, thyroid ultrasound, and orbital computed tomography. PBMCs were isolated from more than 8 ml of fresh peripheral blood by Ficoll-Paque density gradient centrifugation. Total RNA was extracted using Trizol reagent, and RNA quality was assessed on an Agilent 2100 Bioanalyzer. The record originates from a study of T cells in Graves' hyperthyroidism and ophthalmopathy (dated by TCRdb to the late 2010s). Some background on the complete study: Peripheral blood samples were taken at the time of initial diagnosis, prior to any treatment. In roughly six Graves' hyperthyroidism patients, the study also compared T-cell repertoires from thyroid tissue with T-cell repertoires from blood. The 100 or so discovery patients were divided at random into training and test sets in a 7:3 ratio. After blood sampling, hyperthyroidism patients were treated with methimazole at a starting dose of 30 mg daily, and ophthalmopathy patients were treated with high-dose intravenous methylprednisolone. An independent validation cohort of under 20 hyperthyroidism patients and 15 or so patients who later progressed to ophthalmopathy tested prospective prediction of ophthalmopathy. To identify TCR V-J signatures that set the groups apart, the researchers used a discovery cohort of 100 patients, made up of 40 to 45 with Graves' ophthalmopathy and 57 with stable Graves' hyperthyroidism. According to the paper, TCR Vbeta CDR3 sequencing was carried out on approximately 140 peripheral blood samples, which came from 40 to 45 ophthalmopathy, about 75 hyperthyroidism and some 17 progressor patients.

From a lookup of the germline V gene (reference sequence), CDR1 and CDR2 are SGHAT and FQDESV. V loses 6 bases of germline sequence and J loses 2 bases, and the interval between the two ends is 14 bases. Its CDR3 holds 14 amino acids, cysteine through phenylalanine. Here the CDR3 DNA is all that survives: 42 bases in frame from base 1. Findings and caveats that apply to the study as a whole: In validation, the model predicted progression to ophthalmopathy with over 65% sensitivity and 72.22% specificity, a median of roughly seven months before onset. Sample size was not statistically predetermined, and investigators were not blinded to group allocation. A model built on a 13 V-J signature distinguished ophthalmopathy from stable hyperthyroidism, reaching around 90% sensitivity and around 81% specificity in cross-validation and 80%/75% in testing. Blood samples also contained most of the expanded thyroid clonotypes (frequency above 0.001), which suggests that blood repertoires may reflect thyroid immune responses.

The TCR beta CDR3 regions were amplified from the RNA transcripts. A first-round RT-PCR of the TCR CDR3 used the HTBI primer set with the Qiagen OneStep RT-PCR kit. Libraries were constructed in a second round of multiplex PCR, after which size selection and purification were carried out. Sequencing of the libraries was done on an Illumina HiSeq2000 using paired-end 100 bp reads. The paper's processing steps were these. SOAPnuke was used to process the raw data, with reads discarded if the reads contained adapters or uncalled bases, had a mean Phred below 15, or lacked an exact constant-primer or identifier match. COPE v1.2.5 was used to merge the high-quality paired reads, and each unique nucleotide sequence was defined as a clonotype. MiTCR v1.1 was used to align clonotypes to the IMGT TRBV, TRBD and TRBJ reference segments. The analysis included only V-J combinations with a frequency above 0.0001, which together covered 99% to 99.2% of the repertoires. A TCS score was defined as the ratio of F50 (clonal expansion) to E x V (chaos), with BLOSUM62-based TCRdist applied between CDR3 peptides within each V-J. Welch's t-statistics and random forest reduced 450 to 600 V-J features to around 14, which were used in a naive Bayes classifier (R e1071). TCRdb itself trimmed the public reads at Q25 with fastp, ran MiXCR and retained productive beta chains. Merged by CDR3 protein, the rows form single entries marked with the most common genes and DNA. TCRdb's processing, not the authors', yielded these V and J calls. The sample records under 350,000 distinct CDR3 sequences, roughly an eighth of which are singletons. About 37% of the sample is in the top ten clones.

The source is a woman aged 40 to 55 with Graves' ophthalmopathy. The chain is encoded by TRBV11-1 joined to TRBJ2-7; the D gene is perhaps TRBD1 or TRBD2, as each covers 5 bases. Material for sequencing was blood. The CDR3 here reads CASSRREGAYEQYF. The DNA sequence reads TGTGCCAGCAGTCGTCGGGAAGGGGCCTACGAGCAGTACTTC.